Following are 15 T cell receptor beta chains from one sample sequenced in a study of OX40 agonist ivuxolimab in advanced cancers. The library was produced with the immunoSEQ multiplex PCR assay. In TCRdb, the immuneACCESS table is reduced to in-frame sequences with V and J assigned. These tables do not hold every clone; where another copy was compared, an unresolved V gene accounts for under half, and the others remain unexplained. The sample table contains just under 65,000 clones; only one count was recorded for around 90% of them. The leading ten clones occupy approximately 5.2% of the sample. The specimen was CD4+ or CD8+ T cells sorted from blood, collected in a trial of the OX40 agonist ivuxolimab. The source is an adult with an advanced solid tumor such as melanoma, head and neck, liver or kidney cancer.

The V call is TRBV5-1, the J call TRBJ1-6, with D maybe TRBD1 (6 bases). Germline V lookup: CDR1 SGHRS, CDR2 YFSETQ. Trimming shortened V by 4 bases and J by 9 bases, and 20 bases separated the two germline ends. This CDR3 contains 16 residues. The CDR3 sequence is CASSLTGLLGGSPLHF. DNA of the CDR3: TGCGCCAGCAGCCTTACAGGGTTGCTAGGAGGTTCACCCCTCCACTTT. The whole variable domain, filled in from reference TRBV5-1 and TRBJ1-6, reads KAGVTQTPRYLIKTRGQQVTLSCSPISGHRSVSWYQQTPGQGLQFLFEYFSETQRNKGNFPGRFSGRQFSNSRSEMNVSTLELGDSALYLCASSLTGLLGGSPLHFGNGTRLTVT.

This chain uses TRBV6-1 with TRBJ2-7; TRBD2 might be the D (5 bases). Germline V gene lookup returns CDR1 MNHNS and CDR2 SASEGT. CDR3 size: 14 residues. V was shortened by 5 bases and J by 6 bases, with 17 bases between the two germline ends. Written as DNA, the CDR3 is TGTGCCAGCAGTAGATCCGGGCCACGGGGCGAGCAGTACTTC. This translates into CASSRSGPRGEQYF.

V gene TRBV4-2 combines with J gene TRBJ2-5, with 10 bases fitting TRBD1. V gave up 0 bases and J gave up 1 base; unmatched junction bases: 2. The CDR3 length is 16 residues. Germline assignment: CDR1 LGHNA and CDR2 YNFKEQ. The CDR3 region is CASSQEGTGVQETQYF. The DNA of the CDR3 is TGTGCCAGCAGCCAAGAAGGGACAGGGGTCCAAGAGACCCAGTACTTC.

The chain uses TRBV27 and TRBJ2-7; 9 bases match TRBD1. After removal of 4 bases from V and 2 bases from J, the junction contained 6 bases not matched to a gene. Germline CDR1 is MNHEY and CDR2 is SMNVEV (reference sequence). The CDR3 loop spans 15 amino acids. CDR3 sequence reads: CASSSIGQGPYEQYF. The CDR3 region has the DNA TGTGCCAGCAGTTCCATCGGACAGGGGCCCTACGAGCAGTACTTC.

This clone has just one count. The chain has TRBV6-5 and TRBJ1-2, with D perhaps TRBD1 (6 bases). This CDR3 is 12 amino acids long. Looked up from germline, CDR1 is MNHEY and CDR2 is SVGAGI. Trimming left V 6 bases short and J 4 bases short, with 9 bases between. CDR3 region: CASSQDSYGYTF. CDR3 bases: TGTGCCAGCAGCCAGGACAGCTATGGCTACACCTTC.

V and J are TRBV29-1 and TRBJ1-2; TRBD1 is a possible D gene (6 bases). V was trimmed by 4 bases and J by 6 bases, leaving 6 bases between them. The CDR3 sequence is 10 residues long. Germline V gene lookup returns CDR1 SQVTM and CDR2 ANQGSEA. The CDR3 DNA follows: TGCAGCGTTGGGACAGATGGCTACACCTTC. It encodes CSVGTDGYTF. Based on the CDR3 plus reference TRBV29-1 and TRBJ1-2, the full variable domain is SAVISQKPSRDICQRGTSLTIQCQVDSQVTMMFWYRQQPGQSLTLIATANQGSEATYESGFVIDKFPISRPNLTFSTLTVSNMSPEDSSIYLCSVGTDGYTFGSGTRLTVV.

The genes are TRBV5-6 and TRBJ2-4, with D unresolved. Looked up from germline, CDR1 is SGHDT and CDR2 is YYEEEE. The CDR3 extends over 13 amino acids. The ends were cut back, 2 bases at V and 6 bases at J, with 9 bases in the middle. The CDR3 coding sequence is TGTGCCAGCAGCTTCTTCAGCCGAAACATTCAGTACTTC. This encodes CASSFFSRNIQYF.

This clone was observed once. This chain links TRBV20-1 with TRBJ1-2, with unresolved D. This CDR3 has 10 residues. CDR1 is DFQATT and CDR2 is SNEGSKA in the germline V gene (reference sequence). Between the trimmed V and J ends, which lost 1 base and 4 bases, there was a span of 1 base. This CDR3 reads CSARAYGYTF. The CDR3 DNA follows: TGCAGTGCTAGAGCCTATGGCTACACCTTC.

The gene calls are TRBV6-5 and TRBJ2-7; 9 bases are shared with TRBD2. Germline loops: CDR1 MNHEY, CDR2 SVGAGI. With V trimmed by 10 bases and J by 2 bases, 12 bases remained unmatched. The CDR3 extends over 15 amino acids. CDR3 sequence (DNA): TGTGCCACCCGAAAACGCCTAGCGGGAACCTACGAGCAGTACTTC. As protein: CATRKRLAGTYEQYF.

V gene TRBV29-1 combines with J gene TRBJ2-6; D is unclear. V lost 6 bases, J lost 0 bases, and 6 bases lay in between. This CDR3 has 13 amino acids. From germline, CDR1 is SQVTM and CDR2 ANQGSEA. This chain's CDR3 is CSVKDSGANVLTF. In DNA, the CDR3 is TGCAGCGTAAAGGACTCTGGGGCCAACGTCCTGACTTTC.

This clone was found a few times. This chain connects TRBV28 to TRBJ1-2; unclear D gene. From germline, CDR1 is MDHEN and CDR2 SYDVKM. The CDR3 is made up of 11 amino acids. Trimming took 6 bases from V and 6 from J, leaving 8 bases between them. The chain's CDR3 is CASRDLNGYTF. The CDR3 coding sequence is TGTGCCAGCAGGGACCTAAATGGCTACACCTTC.

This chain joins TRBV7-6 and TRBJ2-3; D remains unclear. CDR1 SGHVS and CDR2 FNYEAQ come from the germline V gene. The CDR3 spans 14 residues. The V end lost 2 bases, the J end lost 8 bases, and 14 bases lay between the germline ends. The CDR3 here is CASSLLLGSRTQYF. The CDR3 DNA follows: TGTGCCAGCAGCTTACTCCTAGGATCTCGTACGCAGTATTTT.

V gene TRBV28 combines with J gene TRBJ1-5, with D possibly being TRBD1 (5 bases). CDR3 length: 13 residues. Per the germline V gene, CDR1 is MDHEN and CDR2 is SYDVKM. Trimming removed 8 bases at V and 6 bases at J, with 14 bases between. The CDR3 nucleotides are TGTGCCAGCGTCCCCTATGGGGGTCAGCCCCAGCATTTT. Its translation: CASVPYGGQPQHF. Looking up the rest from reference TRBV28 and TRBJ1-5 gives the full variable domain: DVKVTQSSRYLVKRTGEKVFLECVQDMDHENMFWYRQDPGLGLRLIYFSYDVKMKEKGDIPEGYSVSREKKERFSLILESASTNQTSMYLCASVPYGGQPQHFGDGTRLSIL.

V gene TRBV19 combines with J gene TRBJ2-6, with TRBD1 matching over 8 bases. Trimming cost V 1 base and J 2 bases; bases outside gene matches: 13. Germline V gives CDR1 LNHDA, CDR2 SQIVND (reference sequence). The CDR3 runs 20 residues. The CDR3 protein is CASSIAQRDRGSPGANVLTF. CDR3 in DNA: TGTGCCAGTAGTATAGCGCAGCGAGACAGGGGTTCCCCTGGGGCCAACGTCCTGACTTTC. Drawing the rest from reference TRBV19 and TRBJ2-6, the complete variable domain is DGGITQSPKYLFRKEGQNVTLSCEQNLNHDAMYWYRQDPGQGLRLIYYSQIVNDFQKGDIAEGYSVSREKKESFPLTVTSAQKNPTAFYLCASSIAQRDRGSPGANVLTFGAGSRLTVL.

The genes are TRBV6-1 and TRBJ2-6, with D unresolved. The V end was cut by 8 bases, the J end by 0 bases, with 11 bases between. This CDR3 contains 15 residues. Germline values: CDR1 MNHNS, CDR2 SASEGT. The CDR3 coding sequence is TGTGCCAGCCGGTTTCATAGCTCTGGGGCCAACGTCCTGACTTTC. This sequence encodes CASRFHSSGANVLTF.